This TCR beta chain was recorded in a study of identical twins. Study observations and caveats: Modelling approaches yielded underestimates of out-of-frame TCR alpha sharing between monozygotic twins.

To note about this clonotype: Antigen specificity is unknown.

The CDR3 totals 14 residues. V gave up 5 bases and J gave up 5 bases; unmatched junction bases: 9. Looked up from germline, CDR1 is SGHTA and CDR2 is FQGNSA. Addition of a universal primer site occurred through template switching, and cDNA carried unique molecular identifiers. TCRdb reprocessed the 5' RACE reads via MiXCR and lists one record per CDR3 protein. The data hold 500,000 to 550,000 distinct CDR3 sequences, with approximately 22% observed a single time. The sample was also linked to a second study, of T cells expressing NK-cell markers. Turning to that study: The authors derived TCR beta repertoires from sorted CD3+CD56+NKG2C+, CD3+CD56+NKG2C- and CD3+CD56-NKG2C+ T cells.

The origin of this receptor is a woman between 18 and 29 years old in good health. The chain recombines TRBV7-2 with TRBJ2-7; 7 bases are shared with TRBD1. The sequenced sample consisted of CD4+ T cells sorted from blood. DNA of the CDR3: TGTGCCAGCAGCCTACAGGGGAGTGATAACGAGCAGTACTTC. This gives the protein CASSLQGSDNEQYF.